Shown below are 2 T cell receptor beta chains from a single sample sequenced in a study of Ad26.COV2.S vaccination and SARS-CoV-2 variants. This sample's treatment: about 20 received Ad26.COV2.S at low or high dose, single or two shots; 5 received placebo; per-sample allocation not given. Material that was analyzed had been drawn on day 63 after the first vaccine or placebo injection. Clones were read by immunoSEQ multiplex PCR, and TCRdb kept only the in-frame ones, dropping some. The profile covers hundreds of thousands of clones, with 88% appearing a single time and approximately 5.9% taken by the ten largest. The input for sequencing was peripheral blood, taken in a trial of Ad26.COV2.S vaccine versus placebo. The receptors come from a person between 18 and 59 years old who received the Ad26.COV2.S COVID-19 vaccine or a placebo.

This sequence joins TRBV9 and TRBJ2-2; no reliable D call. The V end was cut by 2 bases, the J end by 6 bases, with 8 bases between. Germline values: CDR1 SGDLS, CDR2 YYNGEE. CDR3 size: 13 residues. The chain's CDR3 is CASSVRTAGELFF. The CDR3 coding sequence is TGTGCCAGCAGCGTGAGAACCGCCGGGGAGCTGTTTTTT.

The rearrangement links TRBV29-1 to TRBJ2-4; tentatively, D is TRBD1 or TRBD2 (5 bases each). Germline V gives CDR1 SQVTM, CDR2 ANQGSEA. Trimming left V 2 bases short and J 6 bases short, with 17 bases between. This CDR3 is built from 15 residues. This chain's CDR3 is CSVEYKGSGRNIQYF. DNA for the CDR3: TGCAGCGTTGAATACAAGGGGTCGGGGCGAAACATTCAGTACTTC.